This TCR beta chain was identified in a study of vaccination and CD4 T cells after COVID-19. Overall study: Two of the convalescents were Hispanic, and convalescents were six males and four females. Collection of post-COVID samples occurred a median approximately 100 days after diagnosis, spanning a range of 35 to 161.

Of note for this clonotype: Its target is unknown.

This sample's treatment: approximately 9-day PBMC culture with coronavirus spike peptide pools or control peptides (ViraFEST assay). The assay that was used to sequence DNA from cultured CD4+ T cells was the Oncomine TCR Beta short-read assay. From CD4+ T cells that had been cultured, genomic DNA was extracted. TCRdb re-called the PCR reads through MiXCR, storing one row per CDR3 protein. This sample has about 15,000 distinct CDR3 sequences, with around 70% found just once. The CDR3 covers 12 residues. CDR1 is MNHNS, CDR2 SASEGT, per germline. V was shortened by 10 bases and J by 2 bases, with 11 bases between the two germline ends.

This clonotype was obtained from a human donor who had recovered from COVID-19. Sequences were obtained from CD4+ T cells from blood, cultured in vitro. V gene TRBV6-1 combines with J gene TRBJ2-5; D may be TRBD1 (5 bases). Here the CDR3 reads CANGQEQETQYF. The CDR3 DNA follows: TGTGCCAATGGACAAGAGCAAGAGACCCAGTACTTC.